The 12 T cell receptor beta chains reported below all come from one sample, sequenced in a study of T cell changes during pregnancy in multiple sclerosis. Data came from immunoSEQ multiplex PCR; TCRdb stores just in-frame clones and leaves some out. Of tens of thousands of clones in the sample, approximately 94% were seen once. This sample comprised peripheral blood, obtained in the third trimester of pregnancy. These receptors came from a female donor with multiple sclerosis, enrolled in a pregnancy study.

The chain couples TRBV5-1 to TRBJ1-1; no firm D call. This CDR3 region has 14 residues. The V and J ends lost 4 bases and 1 base respectively, with 11 bases between them. Germline-derived CDR1 and CDR2 are SGHRS and YFSETQ. The CDR3 is CASSISAANTEAFF. The CDR3 DNA reads as TGCGCCAGCAGCATAAGCGCGGCGAACACTGAAGCTTTCTTT.

The V call is TRBV11-2, the J call TRBJ2-5; 7 nucleotides line up with TRBD2. With V trimmed by 1 base and J by 2 bases, 13 bases remained unmatched. Germline V gives CDR1 SGHAT, CDR2 FQNNGV. The CDR3 has 18 residues. The CDR3 sequence: CASSLGRVGLAEQETQYF. The CDR3 coding sequence is TGTGCCAGCAGCTTAGGTCGGGTCGGGCTAGCGGAACAAGAGACCCAGTACTTC.

The chain employs TRBV9 and TRBJ1-2; the match to TRBD1 covers 7 bases. Germline V gives CDR1 SGDLS, CDR2 YYNGEE. The V segment lost 6 bases and the J segment 5 bases; nucleotides outside the gene matches: 10. The CDR3 is 14 residues long. CDR3 loop: CASTPGTDTYGYTF. The CDR3 DNA is TGTGCCAGCACCCCCGGGACAGATACTTATGGCTACACCTTC.

V usage is TRBV6-5 and J usage is TRBJ2-1; no clear D. The V and J ends lost 5 bases and 7 bases respectively, with 12 bases between them. There are 13 residues in the CDR3. Germline V CDR1 and CDR2: MNHEY, SVGAGI. The DNA for the CDR3 is TGTGCCAGCAGTCGATTTAGCCAGAATGAGCAGTTCTTC. Amino acid sequence: CASSRFSQNEQFF.

This rearrangement joins TRBV7-2 to TRBJ2-2; D is uncertain. The V end lost 0 bases, the J end lost 6 bases, and 5 bases lay between the germline ends. The CDR3 extends over 13 amino acids. CDR1 SGHTA and CDR2 FQGNSA come from the germline V gene. The CDR3 spells CASSLAAPGELFF. Here the CDR3 DNA reads TGTGCCAGCAGCTTAGCGGCCCCCGGGGAGCTGTTTTTT.

The chain links TRBV9 to TRBJ1-4; 11 bases line up with TRBD1. Germline CDR1 SGDLS, CDR2 YYNGEE. CDR3 length: 15 amino acids. Trimming cost V 4 bases and J 8 bases; bases outside gene matches: 7. The CDR3 loop reads CASSPWTGGGEKLFF. CDR3 DNA sequence: TGTGCCAGCAGCCCCTGGACAGGGGGCGGCGAAAAACTGTTTTTT.

In DNA, the CDR3 is TGTGCCAGCAGGTATATTCAAGCGGGGAAGACGTACGAGCAGTACTTC. It yields the protein CASRYIQAGKTYEQYF. The J gene is TRBJ2-7, the V gene TRBV11-2, with 7 nucleotides matching TRBD2. Trimming at V came to 6 bases and at J to 4 bases, leaving 15 bases not matched to a gene. The CDR3 length is 16 residues. Germline V gives CDR1 SGHAT, CDR2 FQNNGV. The full variable domain, with the rest looked up from reference TRBV11-2 and TRBJ2-7, is EAGVAQSPRYKIIEKRQSVAFWCNPISGHATLYWYQQILGQGPKLLIQFQNNGVVDDSQLPKDRFSAERLKGVDSTLKIQPAKLEDSAVYLCASRYIQAGKTYEQYFGPGTRLTVT.

The chain couples TRBV10-3 to TRBJ2-3; D possibly corresponds to TRBD2 (6 bases). The CDR3 spans 16 residues. The V gene's germline CDR1 is ENHRY and CDR2 SYGVKD. V was shortened by 4 bases and J by 6 bases, with 20 bases between the two germline ends. In DNA, the CDR3 is TGTGCCATCAGTGGCGGGACCGGTCAGATCATTGATACGCAGTATTTT. It is translated as CAISGGTGQIIDTQYF.

The V call is TRBV6-5, the J call TRBJ1-2; D uncertain. The V end was cut by 2 bases, the J end by 8 bases, with 6 bases between. The CDR3 runs 11 residues. Germline assignment: CDR1 MNHEY and CDR2 SVGAGI. CDR3 region: CASSYGGGYTF. The CDR3 DNA reads as TGTGCCAGCAGTTACGGAGGCGGCTACACCTTC.

Here the CDR3 reads CASIGSLANDEQFF. The CDR3 region has the DNA TGTGCCAGCATCGGATCTCTAGCAAACGATGAGCAGTTCTTC. The rearrangement links TRBV5-4 to TRBJ2-1, with D maybe TRBD2 (5 bases). The CDR3 spans 14 residues. In germline, CDR1 is SGHNT, CDR2 YYREEE (reference sequence). V was cut by 6 bases and J by 8 bases, with 18 bases left in between.

The J gene is TRBJ2-7, the V gene TRBV6-5, with TRBD2 as a possible D gene (6 bases). The CDR3 runs 13 residues. Germline-derived CDR1 and CDR2 are MNHEY and SVGAGI. V was cut by 4 bases and J by 6 bases, with 13 bases left in between. CDR3 loop: CASSSTGGGEQYF. The CDR3 coding sequence is TGTGCCAGCAGTTCCACCGGGGGAGGCGAGCAGTACTTC.

The chain combines TRBV19 with TRBJ2-6, with TRBD2 identical over 10 bases. J was trimmed by 1 base and V by 5 bases; bases with no gene match: 5. Germline lookup yields CDR1 LNHDA and CDR2 SQIVND (reference sequence). The CDR3 totals 17 residues. The CDR3, as DNA: TGTGCCAGTAGTCGGATAGCGGGGGGTTCTGGGGCCAACGTCCTGACTTTC. Translated, it gives CASSRIAGGSGANVLTF.